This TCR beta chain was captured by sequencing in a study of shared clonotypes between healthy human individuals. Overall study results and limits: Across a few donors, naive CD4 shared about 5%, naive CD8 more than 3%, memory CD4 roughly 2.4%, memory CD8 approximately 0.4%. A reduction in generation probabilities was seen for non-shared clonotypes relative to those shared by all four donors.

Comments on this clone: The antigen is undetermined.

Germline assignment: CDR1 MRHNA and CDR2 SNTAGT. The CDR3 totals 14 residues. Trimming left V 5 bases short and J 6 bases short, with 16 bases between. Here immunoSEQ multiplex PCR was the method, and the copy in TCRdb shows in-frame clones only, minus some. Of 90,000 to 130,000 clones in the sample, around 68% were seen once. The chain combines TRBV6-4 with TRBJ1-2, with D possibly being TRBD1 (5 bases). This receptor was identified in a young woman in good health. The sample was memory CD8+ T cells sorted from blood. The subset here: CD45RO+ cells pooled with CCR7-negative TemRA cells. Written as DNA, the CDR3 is TGTGCCAGCAGTTACCAGGGAGGAGCGGATGGCTACACCTTC. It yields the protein CASSYQGGADGYTF.